This entry features one T cell receptor beta chain sequence. In the source study's methods: The authors estimated nucleated cell counts from reference gene primer amplification. Only in-frame clones appear in the TCRdb table, and some are missing; sequencing was by immunoSEQ multiplex PCR. D and trimming come from the DNA, and the V and J calls and clone size come from that table. The table shows about 120,000 clones, with around four fifths occurring only once. The data are from a study of blood T cell repertoires in COVID-19. Across the study: T cells, B-cell-depleted T cells, or PBMCs supplied cDNA or gDNA.

J was trimmed by 2 bases and V by 1 base; bases with no gene match: 5. Germline assignment: CDR1 SGHTA and CDR2 FQGNSA. The CDR3 loop spans 16 amino acids. The receptor was isolated from a human donor in a cohort sampled during active COVID-19. The chain carries TRBV7-2 and TRBJ1-5, with TRBD1 matching 7 bases. The material sequenced was peripheral blood. The CDR3 sequence is CASSLGQGRGNQPQHF. As DNA, the CDR3 is TGTGCCAGCAGCTTAGGACAGGGTCGAGGCAATCAGCCCCAGCATTTT.